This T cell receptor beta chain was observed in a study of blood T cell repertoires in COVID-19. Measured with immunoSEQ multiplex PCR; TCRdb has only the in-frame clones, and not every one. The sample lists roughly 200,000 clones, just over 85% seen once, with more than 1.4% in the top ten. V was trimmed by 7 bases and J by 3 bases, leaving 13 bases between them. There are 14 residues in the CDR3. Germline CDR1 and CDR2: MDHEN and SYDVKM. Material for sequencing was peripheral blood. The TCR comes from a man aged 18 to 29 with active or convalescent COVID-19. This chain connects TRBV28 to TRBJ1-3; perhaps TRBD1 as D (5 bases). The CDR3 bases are TGTGCCAGCATCGCCCGGGGGGTTGGAAACACCATATATTTT. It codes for CASIARGVGNTIYF.